This TCR beta chain was observed in a study of cytomegalovirus exposure and HLA in healthy donors. Study-level findings and limits: For TCR beta chains, V- and J-gene trimming was later linked to a missense DCLRE1C variant. A likely sequencing artifact accounted for one observed cluster of highly shared sequence variants.

Looked up from germline, CDR1 is LGHNT and CDR2 is FRNRAP. The V end was cut by 0 bases, the J end by 4 bases, with 28 bases between. There are 21 residues in the CDR3. PCR was performed using 60 Vbeta and 13 Jbeta primers. The protocol was immunoSEQ multiplex PCR, while the TCRdb copy is restricted to in-frame clones and leaves out a portion. In the table there are about 170,000 clones, more than 75% of which are singletons. Of note for this clone: The antigen remains undetermined.

Sequencing used PBMCs. The receptor's source is a man younger than 35 in good health and CMV-seropositive. The chain links TRBV12-5 to TRBJ2-1, with D perhaps TRBD2 (6 bases). CDR3 DNA: TGTGCTAGTGGTTTGGTACCCTCCCTTTTAGCGGAGCTCTACCCATACAATGAGCAGTTCTTC. It yields the protein CASGLVPSLLAELYPYNEQFF. Supplemented by reference TRBV12-5 and TRBJ2-1, the full variable domain reads DARVTQTPRHKVTEMGQEVTMRCQPILGHNTVFWYRQTMMQGLELLAYFRNRAPLDDSGMPKDRFSAEMPDATLATLKIQPSEPRDSAVYFCASGLVPSLLAELYPYNEQFFGPGTRLTVL.